The source of this T cell receptor beta chain is a study of T cell responses to AZD1222 COVID-19 vaccine (dated by TCRdb to about 2021). Background on the whole study: TCR sequencing was performed for 230 to 250 trial participants, of whom around 200 were given two doses of AZD1222 and around 25 were given two doses of MenACWY control vaccine. Trial participants were enrolled by age into 18-55, 56-69 and 70-plus year subgroups, with around 150, 28 and 57 TCR-sequenced participants respectively. Results and caveats for the whole study, not just this receptor: Most participants were white British and females outnumbered males, and the authors suggested that clonal diversity may have been underestimated. After two AZD1222 doses, spike-specific TCR breadth and depth were significantly higher than at day 0 and than in MenACWY recipients. Because no day 14 peak-response samples were available, the repertoires could be characterized only after the peak T cell response. The 56-69-year group was small, and its depth increase did not reach significance, likely because of low power. Reportedly, close to half of the unique spike-specific TCRs recognized epitopes lying outside the regions that are mutated in the B.1.351 and B.1.1.7 variants. Vaccine-associated CD4 TCRs spanned the whole spike protein, with dominant responses in regions 160-218 and 743-854. Conclusions about previously exposed vaccinees are limited because only a handful of AZD1222 recipients were SARS-CoV-2 seropositive at baseline.

The germline ends are 13 bases apart after V is trimmed by 1 base and J by 6 bases. The CDR3 numbers 14 residues from cysteine through phenylalanine. Only the CDR3 DNA stays, 42 bases, in frame from base 1. Per the germline V gene, SGHTA is the CDR1 and FQGTGA is the CDR2. Regarding this clone: No cognate antigen has been identified for it. The record has no base qualities; no much larger clone is one base away.

This specimen's time point label, per the study, means: about 28 days (+/-7) after the second vaccine dose. What this sample's treatment or condition label stands for: meningococcal conjugate vaccine given as trial control. Vaccinee samples came from UK trials COV001 and COV002, including a single-blind randomized controlled phase 2/3 trial of AZD1222 (ChAdOx1 nCoV-19) in healthy adults. Trial participant PBMC samples were collected at day 0 and day 28 after the second dose for TCRbeta chain sequencing. The CDR3 regions of human TCRbeta chains were analyzed by immunosequencing. The original pipeline was this. TCRs in the repertoires were compared against a reference library of SARS-CoV-2-specific TCRs that had been generated with the MIRA antigen-specificity platform. Breadth was defined as the fraction of unique TCRs that were SARS-CoV-2-associated, and depth was defined as the fraction of total T cells that were SARS-CoV-2-associated. Each spike-specific TCR was assigned to its reactive spike region and to a CD4 or CD8 class using the MIRA data. Log10-transformed breadth and depth values were compared by one-way ANOVA with Sidak's multiple comparisons tests. As stored in TCRdb, this immuneACCESS dataset retains in-frame rearrangements with V and J assigned. A fraction of the clones does not appear; measured against another copy, unresolved V genes explain less than half of the discrepancy, and the remainder lacks a known reason. V, J and clone size were drawn from that table, and D and trimming were deduced from the DNA. This sample comprises about 210,000 clones, approximately 94% of them detected only once. The ten largest clonotypes hold 1.7% of the sample.

The rearranged chain carries TRBV7-3 and TRBJ2-7, and the D gene may be TRBD2, 6 bases matching. This specimen consisted of peripheral blood, obtained 28 days after the second dose of the MenACWY control vaccine. The clonotype originates from an adult who received the MenACWY meningococcal vaccine as a control. The CDR3 has the sequence CASSLIREPPEQYF. Here is the DNA: TGTGCCAGCAGCTTAATCCGGGAGCCCCCCGAGCAGTACTTC.